This record concerns one T cell receptor beta chain sequence. The repertoire was sequenced with immunoSEQ multiplex PCR; TCRdb's copy has only in-frame clones and lacks some. The repertoire holds some 13,000 clones, with around 80% as singletons. This sample stems from a study of tumour-infiltrating T cells in Burkitt lymphoma. Study context: Survival, overall and progression-free, tracked with productive clonality.

This CDR3 region has 13 residues. The germline gives CDR1 ENHRY, CDR2 SYGVKD. Deletions cut 5 bases from V and 5 bases from J, with 10 bases between. The specimen was tumor tissue. The rearrangement uses TRBV10-3 and TRBJ2-1; possible D gene TRBD2, 5 bases. The TCR was taken from a human donor with diffuse large B-cell lymphoma. The CDR3, as DNA: TGTGCCATCAGTAGCGAGCGGAACAATGAGCAGTTCTTC. It yields the protein CAISSERNNEQFF.